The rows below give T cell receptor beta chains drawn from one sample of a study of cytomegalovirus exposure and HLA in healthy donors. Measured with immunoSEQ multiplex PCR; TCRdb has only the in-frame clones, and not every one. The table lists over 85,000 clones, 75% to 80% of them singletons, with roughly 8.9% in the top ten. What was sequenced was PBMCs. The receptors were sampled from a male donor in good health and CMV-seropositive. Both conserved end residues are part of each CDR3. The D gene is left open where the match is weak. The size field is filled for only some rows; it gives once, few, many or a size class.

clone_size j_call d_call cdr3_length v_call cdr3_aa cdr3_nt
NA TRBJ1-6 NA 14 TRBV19 CASSLTGRESPLHF TGTGCCAGTAGTCTGACTGGAAGGGAGTCACCCCTCCACTTT
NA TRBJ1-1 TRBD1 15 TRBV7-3 CASSPGDRRNTEAFF TGTGCCAGCAGCCCTGGGGACAGGAGGAACACTGAAGCTTTCTTT
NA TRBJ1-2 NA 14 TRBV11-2 CASSLAQANYGYTF TGTGCCAGCAGCCTAGCACAGGCTAACTATGGCTACACCTTC
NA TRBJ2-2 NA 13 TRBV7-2 CASKDRNTGELFF TGTGCCAGTAAAGACAGGAACACCGGGGAGCTGTTTTTT
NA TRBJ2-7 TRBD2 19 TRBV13 CASSLAPGLAGDRAYEQYF TGTGCCAGCAGCTTAGCCCCGGGACTAGCGGGAGATCGCGCCTACGAGCAGTACTTC
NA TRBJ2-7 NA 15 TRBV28 CASSLWGGPGYEQYF TGTGCCAGCAGTTTATGGGGGGGGCCGGGCTACGAGCAGTACTTC
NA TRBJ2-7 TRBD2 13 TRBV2 CASKREGLYEQYF TGTGCCAGCAAGCGGGAGGGCCTCTACGAGCAGTACTTC
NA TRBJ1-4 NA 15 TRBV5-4 CASSFRQAGGEKLFF TGTGCCAGCAGCTTTAGACAGGCCGGCGGTGAAAAACTGTTTTTT
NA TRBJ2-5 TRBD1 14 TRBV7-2 CASRSAGGKETQYF TGTGCCAGCAGGTCGGCAGGGGGTAAAGAGACCCAGTACTTC
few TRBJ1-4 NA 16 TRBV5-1 CASSLRPAQGGEKLFF TGCGCCAGCAGCTTGAGGCCGGCACAGGGCGGTGAAAAACTGTTTTTT
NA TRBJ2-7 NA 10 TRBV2 CASSIYEQYF TGTGCCAGCTCTATCTACGAGCAGTACTTC
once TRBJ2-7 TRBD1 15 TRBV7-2 CASSLGTGDTYEQYF TGTGCCAGCAGCCTCGGGACAGGGGATACCTACGAGCAGTACTTC
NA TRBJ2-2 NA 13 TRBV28 CASLKLAGGELFF TGTGCCAGCCTTAAGCTAGCCGGCGGGGAGCTGTTTTTT
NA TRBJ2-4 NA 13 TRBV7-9 CASSTDGKNIQYF TGTGCCAGCAGCACCGATGGCAAAAACATCCAGTACTTC
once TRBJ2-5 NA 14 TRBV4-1 CASSQDYGVVTQYF TGCGCCAGCAGCCAAGATTACGGGGTAGTGACCCAGTACTTC
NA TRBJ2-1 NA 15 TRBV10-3 CAISARGTSYNEQFF TGTGCCATCAGCGCTCGCGGGACCTCCTACAATGAGCAGTTCTTC
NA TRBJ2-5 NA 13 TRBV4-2 CASSPGVQETQYF TGTGCCAGCAGCCCCGGGGTTCAAGAGACCCAGTACTTC
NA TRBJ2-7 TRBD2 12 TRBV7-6 CASKSGKYEQYF TGTGCCAGCAAAAGCGGGAAATACGAGCAGTACTTC
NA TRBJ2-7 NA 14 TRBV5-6 CASSFRGLSYEQYF TGTGCCAGCAGCTTCAGGGGCCTCTCCTACGAGCAGTACTTC
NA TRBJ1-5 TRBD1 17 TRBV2 CASSIDTGAYSNQPQHF TGTGCCAGCAGTATCGACACAGGGGCCTATAGCAATCAGCCCCAGCATTTT
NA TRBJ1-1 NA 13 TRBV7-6 CASSLPGKAEAFF TGTGCCAGCAGCTTGCCAGGGAAAGCTGAAGCTTTCTTT
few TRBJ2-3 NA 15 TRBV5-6 CASSTISTGTDTQYF TGTGCCAGCAGCACCATAAGCACAGGGACAGATACGCAGTATTTT
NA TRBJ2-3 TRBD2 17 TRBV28 CASATSRGLADTDTQYF TGTGCCAGCGCCACTTCCCGGGGACTAGCGGACACAGATACGCAGTATTTT
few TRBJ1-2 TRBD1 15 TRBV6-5 CASSSPPGQGNGYTF TGTGCCAGCAGCTCTCCCCCGGGACAGGGGAATGGCTACACCTTC
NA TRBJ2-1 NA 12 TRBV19 CASLSGYNEQFF TGTGCCAGTCTGTCGGGCTACAATGAGCAGTTCTTC
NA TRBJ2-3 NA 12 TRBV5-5 CASSPSGDTQYF TGTGCCAGCAGCCCGTCCGGAGATACGCAGTATTTT
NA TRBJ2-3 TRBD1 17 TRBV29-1 CSVGTGLSRMLTDTQYF TGCAGCGTAGGGACAGGCCTCTCTAGAATGCTGACGGATACGCAGTATTTT
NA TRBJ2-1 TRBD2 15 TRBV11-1 CASSLGASGTDEQFF TGTGCCAGCAGCTTAGGGGCTAGCGGTACCGATGAGCAGTTCTTC
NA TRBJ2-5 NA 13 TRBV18 CASSPSREETQYF TGTGCCAGCTCACCATCGAGGGAAGAGACCCAGTACTTC
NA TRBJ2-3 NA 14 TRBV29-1 CSVVQTTSTDTQYF TGCAGCGTTGTCCAGACTACTAGCACAGATACGCAGTATTTT
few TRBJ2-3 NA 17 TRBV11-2 CASSLARAGLKTDTQYF TGTGCCAGCAGCCTTGCGCGGGCCGGACTTAAAACAGATACGCAGTATTTT
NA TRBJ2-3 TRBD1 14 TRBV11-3 CASSTGQGTDTQYF TGTGCCAGCAGCACTGGACAGGGCACAGATACGCAGTATTTT
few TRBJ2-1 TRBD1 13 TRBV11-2 CASSLGTGREQFF TGTGCCAGCAGCTTAGGGACAGGGAGGGAGCAGTTCTTC
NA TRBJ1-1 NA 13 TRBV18 CASSPGTNTEAFF TGTGCCAGCTCACCTGGCACCAACACTGAAGCTTTCTTT
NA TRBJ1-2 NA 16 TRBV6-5 CASSYSGGRGNYGYTF TGTGCCAGCAGTTACTCCGGCGGTCGAGGCAACTATGGCTACACCTTC
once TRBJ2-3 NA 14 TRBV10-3 CAIMTPQGPDTQYF TGTGCCATCATGACACCACAAGGTCCAGATACGCAGTATTTT
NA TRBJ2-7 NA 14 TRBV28 CASSFQGSSYEQYF TGTGCCAGCAGTTTTCAGGGGAGCTCCTACGAGCAGTACTTC
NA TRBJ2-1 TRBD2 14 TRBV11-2 CASSLGGLANEQFF TGTGCCAGCAGCTTAGGGGGACTAGCGAATGAGCAGTTCTTC
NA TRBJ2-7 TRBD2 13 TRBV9 CASSVGGSGEQYF TGTGCCAGCAGCGTGGGGGGGTCCGGCGAGCAGTACTTC
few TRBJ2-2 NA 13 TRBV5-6 CASSGGATGELFF TGTGCCAGCTCCGGTGGAGCCACCGGGGAGCTGTTTTTT
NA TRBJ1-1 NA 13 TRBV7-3 CASGLWANTEAFF TGTGCCAGCGGACTTTGGGCGAACACTGAAGCTTTCTTT
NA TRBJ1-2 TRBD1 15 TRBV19 CASTPQGAILYGYTF TGTGCCAGTACCCCACAGGGGGCCATCCTCTATGGCTACACCTTC
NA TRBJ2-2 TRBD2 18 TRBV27 CASSLSSRTSGGTGELFF TGTGCCAGCAGTTTATCAAGCCGGACTAGCGGGGGCACCGGGGAGCTGTTTTTT
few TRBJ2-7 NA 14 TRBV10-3 CAISSRLNSYEQYF TGTGCCATCAGTTCCCGACTGAATTCCTACGAGCAGTACTTC
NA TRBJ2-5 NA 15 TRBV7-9 CASSFPRGLRETQYF TGTGCCAGCAGCTTCCCCAGGGGTTTAAGAGAGACCCAGTACTTC
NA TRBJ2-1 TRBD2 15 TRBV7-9 CASSLRTSGYNEQFF TGTGCCAGCAGCCTTAGGACTAGCGGATACAATGAGCAGTTCTTC
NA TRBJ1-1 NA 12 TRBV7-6 CASSLNRIEAFF TGTGCCAGCAGCTTGAACAGAATTGAAGCTTTCTTT
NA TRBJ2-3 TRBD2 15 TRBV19 CASIPQGAGVDTQYF TGTGCCAGTATCCCTCAGGGAGCGGGAGTAGATACGCAGTATTTT
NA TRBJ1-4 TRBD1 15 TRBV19 CASRPRTGTNEKLFF TGTGCCAGTAGGCCTCGGACAGGGACTAATGAAAAACTGTTTTTT
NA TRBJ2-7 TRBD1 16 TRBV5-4 CASSLGGQASSYEQYF TGTGCCAGCAGCTTGGGTGGACAGGCTAGCTCCTACGAGCAGTACTTC
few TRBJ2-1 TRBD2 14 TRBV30 CAWRAKREFNEQFF TGTGCCTGGAGGGCCAAGCGGGAGTTTAATGAGCAGTTCTTC
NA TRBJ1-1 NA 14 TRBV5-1 CASSTTGLGTEAFF TGCGCCAGCAGCACTACAGGGCTGGGCACTGAAGCTTTCTTT
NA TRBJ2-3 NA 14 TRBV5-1 CASSLVGQTDTQYF TGCGCCAGCAGCTTGGTGGGCCAAACGGATACGCAGTATTTT
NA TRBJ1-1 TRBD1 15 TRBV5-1 CASSRHDRGNTEAFF TGCGCCAGCAGCCGCCATGACAGGGGGAACACTGAAGCTTTCTTT
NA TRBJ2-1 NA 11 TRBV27 CASSQYNEQFF TGTGCCAGCAGCCAGTACAATGAGCAGTTCTTC